This T cell receptor (beta chain) is from a study of read filtering for tumor transcriptome and immune sequencing. Study at large: Patients were 17 male and some 13 female, mean age around 67 years, range about 47 to 85. DNase treatment preceded whole-transcriptome library preparation.

V was pared by 7 bases and J by 0 bases, with 4 bases of the junction left unmatched. The germline V gene encodes CDR1 DFQATT and CDR2 SNEGSKA (reference sequence). The CDR3 contains 14 residues. The library was built from around 0.4 ug RNA with molecular barcoded adaptors for alpha/delta and beta/gamma chains. Each CDR3 protein is one row after TCRdb ran MiXCR on the reads. Found here are 93,000 or so distinct CDR3 sequences, under 25% of them singletons; the top ten hold 9.5% to 12%. This clonotype was seen many times. The source is a donor aged 40 or older with multiple myeloma. V usage is TRBV20-1 and J usage is TRBJ2-1; 9 positions match TRBD1. The specimen sequenced was a population of CD138-negative cells sorted from bone marrow. The CDR3 reads CSVPTGGSYNEQFF. CDR3 DNA: TGCAGTGTCCCGACAGGGGGCTCCTACAATGAGCAGTTCTTC.